A few counts support the clone carrying this T cell receptor beta chain. The authors isolated PBMCs from 8 to 10 ml of fresh peripheral blood. As the template, RNA transcripts were used to amplify TCR beta CDR3 regions. Second-round multiplex PCR came after a first-round RT-PCR that employed HTBI primers. One entry per CDR3 protein, called by TCRdb with MiXCR from the multiplex PCR reads. The sample shows 650,000 to 900,000 distinct CDR3 sequences, 40% of them seen only once. The sample belongs to a study of Graves' ophthalmopathy and Graves' hyperthyroidism. Germline V gene sequence: CDR1 DFQATT, CDR2 SNEGSKA (reference sequence). V was trimmed by 3 bases and J by 0 bases, leaving 18 bases between them. This CDR3 spans 16 amino acids.

The chain links TRBV20-1 to TRBJ2-7; weak D call: TRBD2 (6 bases). Sequenced: peripheral blood. The TCR was taken from an adult man with Graves' ophthalmopathy. As DNA, the CDR3 is TGCAGTGCTAGTTCGGCGGGGACGGTAAGCTCCTACGAGCAGTACTTC. It translates to CSASSAGTVSSYEQYF.